This record looks at one TCR beta chain sequence and its context. As yet, its antigen is unknown. These data originate in a study of OX40 agonist ivuxolimab in advanced cancers. Overall study results and limits: Both blood CD4+ and CD8+ T cells showed clonal growth by week 6 at 0.1 to 3.0 mg/kg.

The method was immunoSEQ multiplex PCR; TCRdb's version includes in-frame clones alone and lacks a portion of them. The sample has approximately 60,000 clones, 81% seen once. CDR3 size: 13 residues. Per the germline V gene, CDR1 is LNHDA and CDR2 is SQIVND (reference sequence). With 4 bases removed from V and 3 bases from J, the gap between germline ends came to 9 bases. The chain has TRBV19 and TRBJ1-2; the D gene is possibly TRBD1 (5 bases). The sequence was collected from an adult with an advanced solid tumor such as melanoma, head and neck, liver or kidney cancer. Here the sequenced sample was CD4+ or CD8+ T cells sorted from blood, taken in a trial of the OX40 agonist ivuxolimab. CDR3 sequence: CASSKPGHYGYTF. CDR3 bases: TGTGCCAGTAGTAAACCGGGACACTATGGCTACACCTTC. The whole variable domain, filled in from reference TRBV19 and TRBJ1-2, reads DGGITQSPKYLFRKEGQNVTLSCEQNLNHDAMYWYRQDPGQGLRLIYYSQIVNDFQKGDIAEGYSVSREKKESFPLTVTSAQKNPTAFYLCASSKPGHYGYTFGSGTRLTVV.